Below, 2 T cell receptor beta chains from the same sample are listed, as sequenced in a study of blood T cell repertoires in COVID-19. The assay was immunoSEQ multiplex PCR, and TCRdb's table has in-frame clones only and misses some. The sample includes 150,000 to 200,000 clones, about 87% seen only once; the top ten take roughly 3.7%. Sequenced: peripheral blood. These receptors were collected from a man in his late teens or twenties with active or convalescent COVID-19.

In DNA form, the CDR3 reads TGTGCCAGCAGTTCGAGGCTCCCCCTTTACGACGAGCAGTACTTC. It translates to CASSSRLPLYDEQYF. The chain uses TRBV6-2 or TRBV6-3 and TRBJ2-7; D not resolved. Germline lookup yields CDR1 MNHEY and CDR2 SVGEGT. The CDR3 totals 15 residues. Trimming pared 4 bases from V and 5 bases from J, leaving 18 bases between.

The genes are TRBV6-4 and TRBJ2-3; TRBD2 matches 8 bases. V lost 3 bases and J lost 4; bases outside the gene matches: 9. The CDR3 runs to 16 residues. CDR1 is MRHNA and CDR2 is SNTAGT in the germline V gene. The CDR3 sequence: CASSDLAGPRPDTQYF. The CDR3 nucleotides are TGTGCCAGCAGTGATTTAGCGGGACCCCGCCCAGATACGCAGTATTTT.